One sample yielded the 30 T cell receptor beta chains listed below, sequenced in a study of cytomegalovirus exposure and HLA in healthy donors. 13 Jbeta primers and 60 Vbeta primers were used for the PCR. Sequenced by immunoSEQ multiplex PCR; TCRdb stores in-frame clones only, minus some. The data hold fewer than 95,000 clones, with around 80% observed a single time. The specimen was PBMCs. All receptors come from a man aged 25-45 years in good health and CMV-seronegative.

This chain links TRBV6-1 with TRBJ2-2, with TRBD1 as a possible D gene (6 bases). Germline CDR1 and CDR2: MNHNS and SASEGT. This CDR3 spans 15 amino acids. Trimming took off 10 bases at V and 4 bases at J, with 19 bases between the two ends. This chain's CDR3 is CATIRGQGTTGELFF. DNA of the CDR3: TGTGCCACCATCAGAGGGCAGGGGACCACCGGGGAGCTGTTTTTT.

With regard to this clone: Relative to the germline gene, one junction end is altered; a read error may explain this. This chain links TRBV6-1 with TRBJ2-2; TRBD1 matches 7 bases. CDR1 MNHNS and CDR2 SASEGT come from the germline V gene. The CDR3 spans 18 residues. This chain's CDR3 is CASREAQGYPSNTGELFF. The CDR3 bases are TGTGCCAGCAGAGAAGCACAGGGGTACCCTTCGAACACCGGGGAGCTGTTTTTT.

This sequence joins TRBV7-9 and TRBJ2-3; possibly TRBD1 for D (6 bases). The germline V and J ends were trimmed by 3 bases and 4 bases, with 17 bases remaining between them. Germline V CDR1 and CDR2: SEHNR, FQNEAQ (reference sequence). This CDR3 is built from 16 residues. DNA of the CDR3: TGTGCCAGCAGCTTTCTCTGGGGTGAGGGGGCAGATACGCAGTATTTT. Translation: CASSFLWGEGADTQYF.

The rearrangement joins TRBV27 to TRBJ1-1, with no clear D. The CDR3 runs 16 residues. Trimming removed 6 bases from V and 0 bases from J, with 17 bases in between. Germline V gives CDR1 MNHEY, CDR2 SMNVEV (reference sequence). The CDR3 is CASSPRNRVLNTEAFF. The CDR3 nucleotides are TGTGCCAGCAGCCCGCGAAACAGAGTATTGAACACTGAAGCTTTCTTT.

The V call is TRBV6-5, the J call TRBJ2-7; 8 bases align to TRBD1. V trimming: 4 bases; J trimming: 5 bases; junction bases outside the gene matches: 7. The CDR3 is 14 amino acids. Germline CDR1 reads MNHEY; CDR2 reads SVGAGI. DNA for the CDR3: TGTGCCAGCAGTTCTCGGACAGGGCCCAACGAGCAGTACTTC. Protein: CASSSRTGPNEQYF.

Only a few counts were recorded for this clone. The V gene is TRBV25-1, the J gene TRBJ2-7; no clear D gene. The germline V gene has CDR1 MGHDK and CDR2 SYGVNS. CDR3 length: 12 residues. V shed 3 bases and J shed 1 base, with 4 bases lying between them. Written as DNA, the CDR3 is TGTGCCAGCAGTGACAGATCCTACGAGCAGTACTTC. Its translation: CASSDRSYEQYF.

J is TRBJ2-7 and V is TRBV14; 13 nucleotides align to TRBD2. The CDR3 sequence is 15 residues long. V dropped 4 bases and J dropped 7; count of bases not matched to a gene: 7. Per germline, CDR1 SGHDN and CDR2 FVKESK. The CDR3 nucleotides read TGTGCCAGCAGCCTTTCCGGGACTAGCGGGAATGAGCAGTACTTC. Its protein is CASSLSGTSGNEQYF.

This sequence joins TRBV7-2 and TRBJ2-7; 12 bases agree with TRBD2. The ends lost 5 bases at V and 4 bases at J; junction bases unmatched: 6. The germline V gene has CDR1 SGHTA and CDR2 FQGNSA. The CDR3 is made up of 15 amino acids. In nucleotides, the CDR3 is TGTGCCAGCAGCACCTCTAGCGGGGGGGCGTACGAGCAGTACTTC. It translates to CASSTSSGGAYEQYF. Together with reference TRBV7-2 and TRBJ2-7, the CDR3 gives the full variable domain: GAGVSQSPSNKVTEKGKDVELRCDPISGHTALYWYRQSLGQGLEFLIYFQGNSAPDKSGLPSDRFSAERTGGSVSTLTIQRTQQEDSAVYLCASSTSSGGAYEQYFGPGTRLTVT.

V is TRBV18 and J is TRBJ1-4; D remains ambiguous. This CDR3 comprises 16 residues. The germline V and J ends were trimmed by 4 bases and 5 bases, with 17 bases remaining between them. Germline CDR1 KGHSH, CDR2 LQKENI. As DNA, the CDR3 is TGTGCCAGCTCACTATTTCCAGGCCGGGAGAATGAAAAACTGTTTTTT. Its translation: CASSLFPGRENEKLFF. The whole variable domain, filled in from reference TRBV18 and TRBJ1-4, reads NAGVMQNPRHLVRRRGQEARLRCSPMKGHSHVYWYRQLPEEGLKFMVYLQKENIIDESGMPKERFSAEFPKEGPSILRIQQVVRGDSAAYFCASSLFPGRENEKLFFGSGTQLSVL.

The rearrangement joins TRBV7-2 to TRBJ2-6; TRBD1 matches at 10 bases. Germline trimming cut 2 bases from V and 0 bases from J; bases unmatched to any gene: 4. The CDR3 runs to 18 residues. CDR1 is SGHTA, CDR2 FQGNSA, per germline. CDR3: CASSLMWDRGSGANVLTF. CDR3 DNA: TGTGCCAGCAGCTTAATGTGGGACAGGGGCTCTGGGGCCAACGTCCTGACTTTC.

V is TRBV7-6 and J is TRBJ2-2; D call uncertain. V was cut by 1 base and J by 7 bases, with 10 bases left in between. Germline V gene data show CDR1 as SGHVS and CDR2 as FNYEAQ. The CDR3 covers 14 residues. In nucleotides, the CDR3 is TGTGCCAGCAGCTTAGGCGACGAGGACGGGGAGCTGTTTTTT. It specifies CASSLGDEDGELFF.

The CDR3 region is CATRVRGTNEKLFF. The CDR3 DNA is TGTGCCACAAGAGTAAGGGGAACTAATGAAAAACTGTTTTTT. V and J are TRBV19 and TRBJ1-4; the D gene is possibly TRBD1 (5 bases). Trimming cost V 10 bases and J 1 base, with 13 bases left between them. The CDR3 sequence is 14 residues long. In germline, CDR1 is LNHDA, CDR2 SQIVND (reference sequence).

The V and J genes are TRBV28 and TRBJ2-7; 8 bases fit TRBD2. The length of the CDR3 is 13 residues. V shed 11 bases, J shed 3 bases, and the junction held 9 bases outside the gene matches. Germline CDR1 is MDHEN and CDR2 is SYDVKM. CDR3: CAVLAGLNYEQYV. CDR3 bases: TGTGCCGTCTTAGCGGGATTGAACTACGAGCAGTACGTC.

This sequence joins TRBV7-3 and TRBJ2-3; D unclear. The germline gives CDR1 SGHTA, CDR2 FQGTGA. The CDR3 totals 12 residues. V was trimmed by 4 bases and J by 1 base, leaving 3 bases between them. For the CDR3, the DNA is TGTGCCAGCAGCTCTGGCACAGATACGCAGTATTTT. Translated, it gives CASSSGTDTQYF.

The chain couples TRBV7-8 to TRBJ1-5, with D tentatively TRBD1 (5 bases). CDR3 length: 18 amino acids. Germline assignment: CDR1 SGHVS and CDR2 FQNEAQ. Trimming removed 1 base at V and 0 bases at J, with 16 bases between. The CDR3 is CASSLVYGGDYSNQPQHF. For the CDR3, the DNA is TGTGCCAGCAGCTTAGTTTACGGAGGGGATTATAGCAATCAGCCCCAGCATTTT.

The V and J genes are TRBV6-5 and TRBJ2-3, with D perhaps TRBD2 (5 bases). This CDR3 comprises 14 residues. Deletions cut 2 bases from V and 2 bases from J, with 8 bases between. The V gene's germline CDR1 is MNHEY and CDR2 SVGAGI. The CDR3 region is CASSYAGITDTQYF. The CDR3, as DNA: TGTGCCAGCAGTTACGCCGGGATCACAGATACGCAGTATTTT.

The rearrangement joins TRBV7-6 to TRBJ1-1; D uncertain. Looked up from germline, CDR1 is SGHVS and CDR2 is FNYEAQ. The length of the CDR3 is 16 residues. V was clipped by 5 bases and J by 1 base, with 17 bases between them. Here the CDR3 reads CASSPRAGGTNTEAFF. CDR3 DNA: TGTGCCAGCAGCCCACGGGCGGGCGGAACGAACACTGAAGCTTTCTTT.

On this clone itself: The junction shows a germline mismatch at one end, possibly a read error. Other DNA sequences in the same sample also yield this CDR3. The rearrangement joins TRBV4-1 to TRBJ2-2; TRBD2 aligns across 7 bases. The CDR3 has 16 residues. Per the germline V gene, CDR1 is MGHRA and CDR2 is YSYEKL. The CDR3 bases are TGCGCTAGCAGCCAATGGGGGGGAGGGATACCCGGGGAGCTGTTTTTT. Encoded protein: CASSQWGGGIPGELFF.

In DNA form, the CDR3 reads TGCGCCAGCAGCTTCCTAGGCTCTGGAAACACCATATATTTT. This sequence encodes CASSFLGSGNTIYF. This chain uses TRBV4-1 with TRBJ1-3; D is uncertain. Germline CDR1 reads MGHRA; CDR2 reads YSYEKL. Trimming shortened V by 5 bases and J by 0 bases, and 8 bases separated the two germline ends. The CDR3 runs 14 residues.

This chain links TRBV19 with TRBJ2-1; 7 nucleotides match TRBD1. Germline trimming cut 5 bases from V and 4 bases from J; bases unmatched to any gene: 11. CDR1 LNHDA and CDR2 SQIVND come from the germline V gene (reference sequence). The CDR3 runs 16 residues. Here the CDR3 DNA reads TGTGCCAGTAGTTACCGAGGGGGACAGAGGTACAATGAGCAGTTCTTC. It specifies CASSYRGGQRYNEQFF.

As DNA, the CDR3 is TGTGCCAGCAGCTGGCAGGGGAACACTGAAGCTTTCTTT. It specifies CASSWQGNTEAFF. The J gene is TRBJ1-1, the V gene TRBV7-9, with a tentative D call TRBD1 (5 bases). The germline CDR1 and CDR2 sequences are SEHNR and FQNEAQ (reference sequence). V was cut by 4 bases and J by 1 base, with 7 bases left in between. CDR3 length equals 13 residues.

The gene calls are TRBV5-1 and TRBJ1-1; the D is unclear. V dropped 0 bases and J dropped 6 bases, with 15 bases sitting between them. Germline loops: CDR1 SGHRS, CDR2 YFSETQ. The CDR3 consists of 15 residues. CDR3 sequence: CASSLVSPKRAEAFF. In DNA form, the CDR3 reads TGCGCCAGCAGCTTGGTGTCCCCCAAGAGGGCTGAAGCTTTCTTT.

Points on this clone: One junction end disagrees with the germline gene, perhaps due to a read error. The chain is built from TRBV5-1 and TRBJ2-5; 8 bases align to TRBD2. Germline lookup yields CDR1 SGHRS and CDR2 YFSETQ. This CDR3 has 14 residues. CDR3 DNA: TGCGCCACCAGCGGGGGCCGCGACGGGGAGACCCAGTACTTC. As protein: CATSGGRDGETQYF.

The chain has TRBV29-1 and TRBJ2-3; D gene uncertain. V was pared by 4 bases and J by 4 bases, with 18 bases between. CDR1 is SQVTM and CDR2 is ANQGSEA in the germline V gene. The CDR3 has 15 amino acids. As DNA, the CDR3 is TGCAGCGTTGTAGCTAACACCCGGGTGGCAGATACGCAGTATTTT. It specifies CSVVANTRVADTQYF.

This clone was observed once. At one of its ends the junction is not consistent with the germline gene, which may arise from a read error. V usage is TRBV6-6 and J usage is TRBJ2-7; weak D call: TRBD2 (5 bases). This CDR3 region has 16 residues. CDR1 and CDR2 from the germline V gene are MNHNY and SVGAGI (reference sequence). The CDR3 is CASSYSRREHTYAQYF. Here the CDR3 DNA reads TGTGCCAGCAGTTACTCGAGACGGGAACACACCTACGCGCAGTACTTC.

This chain links TRBV6-1 with TRBJ2-7; TRBD1 matches at 7 bases. CDR1 is MNHNS, CDR2 SASEGT, per germline. Trimming cost V 11 bases and J 4 bases; bases outside gene matches: 11. CDR3 length: 13 amino acids. This CDR3 is CAVQTGLAYEQYF. CDR3 DNA: TGTGCCGTTCAGACAGGGTTGGCGTACGAGCAGTACTTC.

The V and J genes are TRBV5-1 and TRBJ2-7; D is possibly TRBD1 (6 bases). The CDR3 contains 13 residues. Trimming shortened V by 5 bases and J by 5 bases, and 14 bases separated the two germline ends. Looked up from germline, CDR1 is SGHRS and CDR2 is YFSETQ. The CDR3 DNA follows: TGCGCCAGCAGGCCAGGGGTTGTCGACGAGCAGTACTTC. Its translation is CASRPGVVDEQYF.

The V and J genes are TRBV4-3 and TRBJ1-5; D call uncertain. CDR3 size: 15 residues. Trimming left V 4 bases short and J 2 bases short, with 12 bases between. CDR1 is LGHNA, CDR2 YSLEER, per germline. CDR3: CASSLNVGGNQPQHF. DNA for the CDR3: TGCGCCAGCAGCCTCAACGTCGGTGGCAATCAGCCCCAGCATTTT.

This clone occurred once. The chain carries TRBV13 and TRBJ1-1; D unclear. Trimming took 1 base from V and 1 from J, leaving 7 bases between them. The CDR3 loop spans 14 amino acids. Germline V gene data show CDR1 as PRHDT and CDR2 as FYEKMQ (reference sequence). The chain's CDR3 is CASSLEGGNTEAFF. CDR3 coding DNA: TGTGCCAGCAGCTTAGAAGGCGGGAACACTGAAGCTTTCTTT.

V is TRBV10-3 and J is TRBJ2-3; the D gene is possibly TRBD2 (5 bases). CDR3 length: 13 residues. Germline assignment: CDR1 ENHRY and CDR2 SYGVKD. V was trimmed by 6 bases and J by 2 bases, leaving 9 bases between them. The CDR3 reads CAISGGPTDTQYF. CDR3 DNA: TGTGCCATCAGCGGAGGACCCACAGATACGCAGTATTTT.